Below, 23 T cell receptor beta chains from the same sample are listed, as sequenced in a study of post-analysis software for immune sequencing data. Findings of the study overall: Controls had lower frequencies than patients of five TRBV segments, which included TRBV5-6, TRBV5-1 and TRBV20-1.

What these receptors recognize is not known. Every TCR beta cDNA library bore unique molecular identifiers. One entry per CDR3 protein, called by TCRdb with MiXCR from the PCR reads. The data show 500,000 to 600,000 distinct CDR3 sequences, with roughly 46% seen just once and around 1.7% held by the top ten. Sequenced material: blood. Receptors originate from a girl between 5 and 17 years old with multiple sclerosis.

This chain uses TRBV4-1 with TRBJ2-1, with D possibly TRBD2 on 5 matching bases. This CDR3 is built from 15 residues. V gave up 0 bases and J gave up 3 bases, with 9 bases separating them. Per germline, CDR1 MGHRA and CDR2 YSYEKL. The chain's CDR3 is CASSQERTFYNEQFF. CDR3 DNA: TGCGCCAGCAGCCAAGAACGGACTTTCTACAATGAGCAGTTCTTC.

This chain links TRBV7-2 with TRBJ2-7; 8 bases match TRBD2. CDR1 and CDR2 (germline): SGHTA, FQGNSA. V shed 5 bases, J shed 4 bases, and the junction held 7 bases outside the gene matches. There are 14 residues in the CDR3. The CDR3: CASSPNGRGYEQYF. CDR3 in DNA: TGTGCCAGCAGCCCCAACGGGAGGGGTTACGAGCAGTACTTC. The full variable domain, its missing parts supplied by reference TRBV7-2 and TRBJ2-7, is GAGVSQSPSNKVTEKGKDVELRCDPISGHTALYWYRQSLGQGLEFLIYFQGNSAPDKSGLPSDRFSAERTGGSVSTLTIQRTQQEDSAVYLCASSPNGRGYEQYFGPGTRLTVT.

V gene TRBV5-1 combines with J gene TRBJ1-3, with D unclear. Germline CDR1 SGHRS, CDR2 YFSETQ. This CDR3 spans 16 amino acids. The V and J ends lost 1 base and 4 bases respectively, with 15 bases between them. CDR3 nucleotides: TGCGCCAGCAGCTTGCGGATCGGTATTGGAGGAAACACCATATATTTT. Protein product: CASSLRIGIGGNTIYF.

The V gene is TRBV7-9, the J gene TRBJ1-1; TRBD1 matches 7 bases. The CDR3 length is 15 residues. CDR1 is SEHNR and CDR2 is FQNEAQ in the germline V gene (reference sequence). J gave up 6 bases and V 1 base, and 8 bases lay outside the gene matches. In DNA, the CDR3 is TGTGCCAGCAGCTTAGAGGAGGGGGCAGATCCTGAAGCTTTCTTT. Its translation is CASSLEEGADPEAFF.

This clonotype was detected only a few times. The chain recombines TRBV13 with TRBJ2-5; 15 nucleotides agree with TRBD2. V trimming: 5 bases; J trimming: 4 bases; junction bases outside the gene matches: 8. Germline lookup yields CDR1 PRHDT and CDR2 FYEKMQ (reference sequence). The CDR3 length is 17 residues. In DNA, the CDR3 is TGTGCCAGCAGCCGGAGGACTAGCGGGAGGGCGGTAGAGACCCAGTACTTC. It translates to CASSRRTSGRAVETQYF.

The chain is built from TRBV10-3 and TRBJ1-1, with no clear D. CDR3 length: 16 residues. The V gene lost 1 base and the J gene lost 2 bases, with 14 bases spanning the gap. Germline V CDR1 and CDR2: ENHRY, SYGVKD. The CDR3 spells CAISEFSRRVNTEAFF. The CDR3 nucleotides are TGTGCCATCAGTGAGTTTTCCCGTCGGGTCAACACTGAAGCTTTCTTT.

This rearrangement joins TRBV20-1 to TRBJ2-5; TRBD2 aligns across 11 bases. Trimming cost V 5 bases and J 7 bases; bases outside gene matches: 6. Germline V gene sequence: CDR1 DFQATT, CDR2 SNEGSKA (reference sequence). The CDR3 spans 13 residues. In nucleotides, the CDR3 is TGCAGTGCTGTGACTAGCGGGGTGCGGACCCAGTACTTC. It translates to CSAVTSGVRTQYF.

This CDR3 is CASSKGRGAYEQYF. The DNA of the CDR3 is TGTGCCAGCAGCAAAGGACGGGGGGCCTACGAGCAGTACTTC. This chain uses TRBV21-1 with TRBJ2-7; no DNA check was done on the table's D call, TRBD1. TRBV21-1 represents a pseudogene. The CDR3 runs to 14 residues.

The rearrangement joins TRBV9 to TRBJ1-2; D not resolved. The germline V gene encodes CDR1 SGDLS and CDR2 YYNGEE. V lost 0 bases and J lost 7, with 10 bases in between. The CDR3 loop spans 13 amino acids. The CDR3 protein is CASSVVDGGGYTF. CDR3 nucleotides: TGTGCCAGCAGCGTAGTTGATGGAGGTGGCTACACCTTC.

The CDR3 sequence: CAIRGEGNQPQHF. The CDR3 region has the DNA TGTGCCATCCGAGGAGAGGGCAATCAGCCCCAGCATTTT. The chain joins TRBV10-3 to TRBJ1-5; D is unresolved. The V gene's germline CDR1 is ENHRY and CDR2 SYGVKD. With 8 bases removed from V and 2 bases from J, the gap between germline ends came to 10 bases. The CDR3 loop spans 13 amino acids.

This clonotype was seen a handful of times. The CDR3 reads CAISTTGDTDTQYF. The DNA for the CDR3 is TGTGCCATCAGTACTACCGGGGACACAGATACGCAGTATTTT. This chain connects TRBV10-3 to TRBJ2-3; D might be TRBD2 (5 bases). CDR1 and CDR2 (germline): ENHRY, SYGVKD. This CDR3 contains 14 residues. V was trimmed by 5 bases and J by 2 bases, leaving 11 bases between them.

This clonotype has ten or more counts. The chain recombines TRBV7-2 with TRBJ2-3; D possibly corresponds to TRBD2 (6 bases). The CDR3 runs to 14 residues. Germline V gene data show CDR1 as SGHTA and CDR2 as FQGNSA. The V end lost 4 bases, the J end lost 5 bases, and 13 bases lay between the germline ends. The CDR3 reads CASSSGLSGDTQYF. In nucleotides, the CDR3 is TGTGCCAGCAGCTCGGGACTGTCTGGAGATACGCAGTATTTT.

The chain employs TRBV13 and TRBJ2-7, with 9 nucleotides matching TRBD1. V was clipped by 1 base and J by 3 bases; unmatched bases: 4. Germline CDR1 PRHDT, CDR2 FYEKMQ (reference sequence). The CDR3 sequence is 15 residues long. In DNA form, the CDR3 reads TGTGCCAGCAGCTTAGTGGCGGACAGGGGCTACGAGCAGTACTTC. This codes for CASSLVADRGYEQYF.

This clonotype appeared a few times. The J gene is TRBJ1-1, the V gene TRBV20-1, with a tentative D call TRBD1 (5 bases). CDR3 length: 14 amino acids. Germline CDR1 is DFQATT and CDR2 is SNEGSKA (reference sequence). Trimming stripped 2 bases from V and 7 bases from J, with 17 bases between. DNA for the CDR3: TGCAGTGCTAGATCACTCGGGGGGGAATATGAAGCTTTCTTT. Translating gives CSARSLGGEYEAFF.

The chain couples TRBV4-2 to TRBJ1-1; no clear D gene. V lost 0 bases to trimming and J lost 11 bases, with 7 bases between them. The CDR3 spans 11 residues. Germline-derived CDR1 and CDR2 are LGHNA and YNFKEQ. The CDR3 loop reads CASSQEGAAFF. The CDR3 nucleotides read TGTGCCAGCAGCCAAGAGGGTGCGGCTTTCTTT.

This chain joins TRBV6-2 or TRBV6-3 and TRBJ1-2, with D unresolved. The V gene's germline CDR1 is MNHEY and CDR2 SVGEGT. V lost 4 bases to trimming and J lost 3 bases, with 6 bases between them. This CDR3 comprises 12 residues. The CDR3 DNA reads TGTGCCAGCAGTTGGCTGGACTATGGCTACACCTTC. Protein product: CASSWLDYGYTF.

This clonotype was observed a few times. The chain joins TRBV20-1 to TRBJ2-5; D not certain. The CDR3 is made up of 17 amino acids. CDR1 and CDR2 (germline): DFQATT, SNEGSKA (reference sequence). V shed 0 bases and J shed 2 bases, with 19 bases lying between them. The CDR3 sequence: CSARDAVRVLSQETQYF. CDR3 nucleotide sequence: TGCAGTGCTAGAGATGCAGTACGGGTTCTAAGTCAAGAGACCCAGTACTTC.

The gene calls are TRBV12-3 or TRBV12-4 and TRBJ2-3, with TRBD2 identical over 12 bases. The CDR3 has 16 residues. Trimming took 5 bases from V and 2 from J; bases not matched to a gene: 5. The CDR3 spells CASSPRLAGVTDTQYF. The CDR3 bases are TGTGCCAGCAGTCCCCGACTAGCGGGAGTCACAGATACGCAGTATTTT.

This chain joins TRBV5-1 and TRBJ2-5; 7 bases line up with TRBD1. Unmatched junction bases numbered 5, after V lost 4 bases and J lost 2 bases. Germline V gene data show CDR1 as SGHRS and CDR2 as YFSETQ. CDR3 length: 14 residues. The CDR3 spells CASSTGTAQETQYF. Written as DNA, the CDR3 is TGCGCCAGCAGCACCGGGACAGCTCAAGAGACCCAGTACTTC.

This clonotype has just a few counts. The rearrangement uses TRBV4-1 and TRBJ1-6, with a weak D call TRBD1 (5 bases). This CDR3 contains 16 residues. CDR1 is MGHRA and CDR2 is YSYEKL in the germline V gene. V lost 1 base and J lost 7, with 14 bases in between. CDR3 loop: CASSQVPRGRNSPLHF. In nucleotides, the CDR3 is TGCGCCAGCAGCCAAGTCCCGAGGGGACGGAATTCACCCCTCCACTTT.

This clonotype was seen a few times. V and J are TRBV10-3 and TRBJ1-1; D is possibly TRBD1 (6 bases). Per the germline V gene, CDR1 is ENHRY and CDR2 is SYGVKD. This CDR3 region has 13 residues. V lost 7 bases, J lost 2 bases, and 11 bases lay in between. The DNA for the CDR3 is TGTGCCATCACAAAGGGGACAAACACTGAAGCTTTCTTT. Translation gives CAITKGTNTEAFF.

The chain has TRBV12-3 or TRBV12-4 and TRBJ1-5; D is perhaps TRBD1 (6 bases). V was clipped by 8 bases and J by 3 bases, with 11 bases between them. There are 13 residues in the CDR3. CDR3 protein: CASGWTDNQPQHF. CDR3 DNA sequence: TGTGCCAGCGGATGGACAGACAATCAGCCCCAGCATTTT.

This clonotype occurred a few times. CDR3 sequence reads: CASSQDWARRNEQFF. The CDR3 DNA reads as TGCGCCAGCAGCCAAGATTGGGCAAGGAGGAATGAGCAGTTCTTC. The V and J genes are TRBV4-1 and TRBJ2-1, with a tentative D call TRBD2 (5 bases). V dropped 0 bases and J dropped 7 bases, with 13 bases sitting between them. The CDR3 runs to 15 residues. CDR1 and CDR2 (germline): MGHRA, YSYEKL.